The present T cell receptor beta chain was sequenced within a study of shared clonotypes between healthy human individuals. The germline V gene has CDR1 SGHTA and CDR2 FQGTGA. The ends were cut back, 6 bases at V and 2 bases at J, with 10 bases in the middle. CDR3 size: 13 residues. It was CD45RO-negative cells, positively selected for CCR7, that made up naive CD8 cells, with terminally differentiated effector memory CD45RA+ cells excluded. Assay: immunoSEQ multiplex PCR; the TCRdb copy retains only in-frame clones and omits some. The table includes 550,000 to 650,000 clones, about 96% detected once.

The clonotype was recovered from a woman in her twenties or thirties in good health. This chain joins TRBV7-3 and TRBJ2-5; D gene unclear. Material: naive CD8+ T cells sorted from blood. The CDR3 reads CASRFPGQETQYF. In DNA form, the CDR3 reads TGTGCCAGCAGGTTCCCGGGTCAAGAGACCCAGTACTTC.